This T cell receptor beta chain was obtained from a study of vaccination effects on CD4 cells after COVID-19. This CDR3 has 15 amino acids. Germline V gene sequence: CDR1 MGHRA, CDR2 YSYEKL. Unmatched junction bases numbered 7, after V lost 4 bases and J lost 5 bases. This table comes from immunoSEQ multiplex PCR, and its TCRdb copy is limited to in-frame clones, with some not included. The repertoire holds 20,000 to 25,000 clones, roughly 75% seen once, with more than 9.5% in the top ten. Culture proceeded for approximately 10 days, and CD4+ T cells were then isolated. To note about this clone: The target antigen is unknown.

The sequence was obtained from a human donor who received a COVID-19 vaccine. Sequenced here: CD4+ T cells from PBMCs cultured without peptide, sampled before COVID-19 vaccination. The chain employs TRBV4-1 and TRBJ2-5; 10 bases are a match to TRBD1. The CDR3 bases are TGCGCCAGCAGCCTCCAGGGACAGGGGCGTGAGACCCAGTACTTC. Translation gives CASSLQGQGRETQYF.